This TCR beta chain was sequenced for a study of OX40 agonist ivuxolimab in advanced cancers. Using immunoSEQ multiplex PCR, the repertoire was profiled, and TCRdb retains in-frame clones only, with some absent. Of about 80,000 clones listed, 80% to 90% are singletons. Sample: CD4+ or CD8+ T cells sorted from blood, taken in a trial of the OX40 agonist ivuxolimab. The receptor's source is an adult with an advanced solid tumor such as melanoma, head and neck, liver or kidney cancer.

The CDR3 region has the DNA TGTGCCAGCAGCTTGGCCCCCGGGGGTGGTTATGGCTACACCTTC. This encodes CASSLAPGGGYGYTF. The chain links TRBV11-2 to TRBJ1-2, with a possible D match to TRBD1 (5 bases). V shed 3 bases and J shed 5 bases, with 16 bases lying between them. The germline V gene encodes CDR1 SGHAT and CDR2 FQNNGV. The CDR3 totals 15 residues.